Sequencing of this T cell receptor (beta chain) was carried out in a study of graft-versus-host responses after intestinal transplantation. Points on this clone: As yet, its antigen is unknown.

CDR1 and CDR2 (germline): MGHDK, SYGVNS. The trim removed 1 base at V and 5 bases at J, leaving 13 bases unmatched. The CDR3 contains 18 residues. Produced via immunoSEQ multiplex PCR; TCRdb's table is partial and in-frame only. The sample has about 82,000 clones; about 91% are singletons. The receptor's source is a human donor who was the organ donor for an intestinal transplant. The chain employs TRBV25-1 and TRBJ2-3; 9 bases are shared with TRBD2. The sample consisted of unstimulated CD4+ T cells sorted from spleen or lymph node cells, taken before transplant. The CDR3 coding sequence is TGTGCCAGCAGTGAATGGGCGGGGGGGCAGTATAGATTAGATACGCAGTATTTT. Protein product: CASSEWAGGQYRLDTQYF. Full variable domain (outside the CDR3, taken from reference TRBV25-1 and TRBJ2-3): EADIYQTPRYLVIGTGKKITLECSQTMGHDKMYWYQQDPGMELHLIHYSYGVNSTEKGDLSSESTVSRIRTEHFPLTLESARPSHTSQYLCASSEWAGGQYRLDTQYFGPGTRLTVL.